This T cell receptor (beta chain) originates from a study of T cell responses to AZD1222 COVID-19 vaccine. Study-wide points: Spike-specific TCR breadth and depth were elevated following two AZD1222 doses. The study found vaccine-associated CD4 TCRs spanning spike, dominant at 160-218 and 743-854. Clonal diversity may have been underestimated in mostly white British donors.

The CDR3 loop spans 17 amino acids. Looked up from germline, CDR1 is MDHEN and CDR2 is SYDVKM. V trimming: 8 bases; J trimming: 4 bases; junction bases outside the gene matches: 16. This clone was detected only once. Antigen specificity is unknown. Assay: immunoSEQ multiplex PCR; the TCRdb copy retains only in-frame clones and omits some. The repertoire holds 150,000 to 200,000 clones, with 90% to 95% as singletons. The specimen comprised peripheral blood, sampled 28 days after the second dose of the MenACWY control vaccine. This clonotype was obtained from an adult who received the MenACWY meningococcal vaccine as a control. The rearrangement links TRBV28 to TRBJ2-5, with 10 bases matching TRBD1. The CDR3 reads CASLPDRGKRGGETQYF. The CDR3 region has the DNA TGTGCCAGCCTTCCGGACAGGGGGAAGCGGGGAGGAGAGACCCAGTACTTC.